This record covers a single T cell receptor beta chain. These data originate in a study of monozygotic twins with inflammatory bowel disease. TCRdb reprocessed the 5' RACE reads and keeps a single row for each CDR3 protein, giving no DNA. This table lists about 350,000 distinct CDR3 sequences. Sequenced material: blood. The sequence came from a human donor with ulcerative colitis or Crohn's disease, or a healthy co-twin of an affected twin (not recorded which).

The CDR3 is CASSSESPYNEQFF. The chain couples TRBV5-1 to TRBJ2-1. The germline CDR1 and CDR2 sequences are SGHRS and YFSETQ. The CDR3 runs 14 residues.